Following are 25 T cell receptor beta chains from one sample sequenced in a study of blood T cell repertoires in COVID-19. Method: immunoSEQ multiplex PCR; TCRdb's copy keeps in-frame clones and lacks some. The sample lists roughly 66,000 clones; roughly 82% were seen once. Input material: peripheral blood. The receptor source for this set is a man in his 60s with acute or convalescent COVID-19.

The chain combines TRBV15 with TRBJ2-1; 7 positions match TRBD2. Unmatched junction bases numbered 4, after V lost 5 bases and J lost 0 bases. CDR3 length: 15 residues. CDR1 and CDR2 from the germline V gene are LNHNV and YYDKDF (reference sequence). The CDR3 loop reads CATSLAGRSYNEQFF. The DNA for the CDR3 is TGTGCCACCAGCTTAGCGGGCCGCTCCTACAATGAGCAGTTCTTC.

This chain joins TRBV29-1 and TRBJ2-7, with a possible D match to TRBD2 (7 bases). This CDR3 has 14 residues. CDR1 is SQVTM, CDR2 ANQGSEA, per germline. V was trimmed by 5 bases and J by 4 bases, leaving 18 bases between them. The chain's CDR3 is CSVSGLGGLYEQYF. DNA for the CDR3: TGCAGCGTTTCCGGACTAGGGGGGTTATACGAGCAGTACTTC.

The CDR3 bases are TGTGCCAGTAGTTCAACCAGGGGGGAAAAACTGTTTTTT. The encoded protein is CASSSTRGEKLFF. The chain employs TRBV19 and TRBJ1-4; 7 bases align to TRBD1. V lost 5 bases and J lost 8; bases outside the gene matches: 5. CDR1 LNHDA and CDR2 SQIVND come from the germline V gene (reference sequence). The CDR3 runs 13 residues. The variable domain in full, with the rest retrieved from reference TRBV19 and TRBJ1-4, is DGGITQSPKYLFRKEGQNVTLSCEQNLNHDAMYWYRQDPGQGLRLIYYSQIVNDFQKGDIAEGYSVSREKKESFPLTVTSAQKNPTAFYLCASSSTRGEKLFFGSGTQLSVL.

J is TRBJ2-4 and V is TRBV11-3; 11 bases match TRBD1. The CDR3 is 19 residues long. Germline-derived CDR1 and CDR2 are SGHNT and YENEEA. Trimming cost V 4 bases and J 4 bases; bases outside gene matches: 15. CDR3 bases: TGTGCCAGCAGCTCCCGGACAGGGGGCATCAGTGGATTTAAAAACATTCAGTACTTC. This translates into CASSSRTGGISGFKNIQYF. The complete variable domain, with remaining parts taken from reference TRBV11-3 and TRBJ2-4, reads EAGVVQSPRYKIIEKKQPVAFWCNPISGHNTLYWYLQNLGQGPELLIRYENEEAVDDSQLPKDRFSAERLKGVDSTLKIQPAELGDSAVYLCASSSRTGGISGFKNIQYFGAGTRLSVL.

The J gene is TRBJ2-4, the V gene TRBV19; D uncertain. CDR3 length: 15 residues. CDR1 is LNHDA, CDR2 SQIVND, per germline (reference sequence). V was clipped by 2 bases and J by 3 bases, with 11 bases between them. The DNA of the CDR3 is TGTGCCAGTAGTATAACGACTCTAGACAAAAACATTCAGTACTTC. Its translation: CASSITTLDKNIQYF. Complete variable domain (other parts from reference TRBV19 and TRBJ2-4): DGGITQSPKYLFRKEGQNVTLSCEQNLNHDAMYWYRQDPGQGLRLIYYSQIVNDFQKGDIAEGYSVSREKKESFPLTVTSAQKNPTAFYLCASSITTLDKNIQYFGAGTRLSVL.

The chain is built from TRBV24-1 and TRBJ2-5; 8 nucleotides agree with TRBD1. The CDR3 is 15 residues long. Looked up from germline, CDR1 is KGHDR and CDR2 is SFDVKD. After removal of 4 bases from V and 5 bases from J, the junction contained 8 bases not matched to a gene. The CDR3 coding sequence is TGTGCCACCAGTGAGTCCAGGGGGCATGTGGAGACCCAGTACTTC. It encodes CATSESRGHVETQYF.

The CDR3 loop reads CASSAHSNEQFF. DNA of the CDR3: TGCGCCAGCAGCGCCCACAGCAATGAGCAGTTCTTC. The chain employs TRBV5-1 and TRBJ2-1; D is undetermined. The CDR3 sequence is 12 residues long. Trimming left V 4 bases short and J 6 bases short, with 8 bases between. Germline CDR1 SGHRS, CDR2 YFSETQ.

DNA of the CDR3: TGCAGCGCCCACAGGGCCCCGAACACTGAAGCTTTCTTT. This translates into CSAHRAPNTEAFF. The chain has TRBV29-1 and TRBJ1-1; D might be TRBD1 (6 bases). CDR1 SQVTM and CDR2 ANQGSEA come from the germline V gene. V lost 7 bases to trimming and J lost 1 base, with 13 bases between them. The CDR3 consists of 13 residues. Full variable domain (rest looked up from reference TRBV29-1 and TRBJ1-1): SAVISQKPSRDICQRGTSLTIQCQVDSQVTMMFWYRQQPGQSLTLIATANQGSEATYESGFVIDKFPISRPNLTFSTLTVSNMSPEDSSIYLCSAHRAPNTEAFFGQGTRLTVV.

The chain carries TRBV5-1 and TRBJ2-5; 11 bases fit TRBD1. The germline V gene encodes CDR1 SGHRS and CDR2 YFSETQ. The CDR3 runs to 16 residues. V gave up 2 bases and J gave up 4 bases; unmatched junction bases: 7. CDR3 in DNA: TGCGCCAGCAGCTTAGGGCCTGGGACAGGGGGAGAGACCCAGTACTTC. Encoded protein: CASSLGPGTGGETQYF.

The chain uses TRBV19 and TRBJ1-1; D possibly corresponds to TRBD1 (6 bases). The V and J ends lost 1 base and 4 bases respectively, with 10 bases between them. Germline lookup yields CDR1 LNHDA and CDR2 SQIVND (reference sequence). This CDR3 contains 14 residues. This chain's CDR3 is CASSIGRTATEAFF. CDR3 DNA sequence: TGTGCCAGTAGTATAGGGCGGACAGCCACTGAAGCTTTCTTT.

A few counts support this clone. The chain employs TRBV7-2 and TRBJ1-1, with 10 nucleotides matching TRBD1. J was trimmed by 9 bases and V by 1 base; bases with no gene match: 8. This CDR3 region has 15 residues. CDR1 SGHTA and CDR2 FQGNSA come from the germline V gene. As DNA, the CDR3 is TGTGCCAGCAGCTTAGGTGTACCGGGACAGGGGCAAGCTTTCTTT. Its translation is CASSLGVPGQGQAFF.

The chain has TRBV5-1 and TRBJ1-1; TRBD1 is a possible D gene (5 bases). This CDR3 is 15 amino acids long. Trimming pared 3 bases from V and 4 bases from J, leaving 16 bases between. Germline V gene lookup returns CDR1 SGHRS and CDR2 YFSETQ. The CDR3 DNA sequence: TGCGCCAGCAGCTCCGAGGGGAAGGGAGGCACTGAAGCTTTCTTT. Protein product: CASSSEGKGGTEAFF.

The rearrangement links TRBV11-2 to TRBJ1-2; no reliable D call. The CDR3 length is 14 residues. V shed 2 bases and J shed 0 bases, with 7 bases lying between them. Germline-derived CDR1 and CDR2 are SGHAT and FQNNGV. As DNA, the CDR3 is TGTGCCAGCAGCTTATGGCCAGCTAACTATGGCTACACCTTC. Residues: CASSLWPANYGYTF.

The chain carries TRBV6-5 and TRBJ1-5, with a weak D call TRBD1 (5 bases). The CDR3 is 14 amino acids. Trimming removed 2 bases from V and 1 base from J, with 6 bases in between. The germline CDR1 and CDR2 sequences are MNHEY and SVGAGI. CDR3 region: CASSYRQSNQPQHF. The DNA of the CDR3 is TGTGCCAGCAGTTACCGACAGAGCAATCAGCCCCAGCATTTT.

The rearrangement links TRBV5-4 to TRBJ2-7, with TRBD2 as a possible D gene (5 bases). The germline V gene has CDR1 SGHNT and CDR2 YYREEE (reference sequence). The CDR3 extends over 16 amino acids. With 4 bases removed from V and 0 bases from J, the gap between germline ends came to 17 bases. In DNA, the CDR3 is TGTGCCAGCAGCCCCGGAGGTCGGGGAAGCTCCTACGAGCAGTACTTC. Its translation: CASSPGGRGSSYEQYF.

CDR3 sequence (DNA): TGCGCCAGCAGCTTGGACGTGAGGAATGAGCAGTTCTTC. Protein sequence: CASSLDVRNEQFF. The chain couples TRBV5-1 to TRBJ2-1; unclear D gene. Germline V gene data show CDR1 as SGHRS and CDR2 as YFSETQ. The V and J ends lost 0 bases and 7 bases respectively, with 8 bases between them. The CDR3 covers 13 residues.

J is TRBJ1-4 and V is TRBV7-2; a weak D match, TRBD1 (5 bases). V was clipped by 5 bases and J by 5 bases, with 15 bases between them. The CDR3 length is 15 residues. Germline CDR1 reads SGHTA; CDR2 reads FQGNSA. The CDR3 is CASSPGRVLNEKLFF. Written as DNA, the CDR3 is TGTGCCAGCAGCCCGGGCAGGGTGCTAAATGAAAAACTGTTTTTT.

This clone showed up just a few times. The chain couples TRBV30 to TRBJ1-5; D not certain. CDR3 length equals 13 residues. Germline V lookup: CDR1 GTSNPN, CDR2 SVGIG (reference sequence). Deletions cut 2 bases from V and 7 bases from J, with 12 bases between. CDR3 coding DNA: TGTGCCTGGAGTCCCACGGTCGGGCAGCCCCAGCATTTT. This encodes CAWSPTVGQPQHF.

V gene TRBV5-6 combines with J gene TRBJ1-3; D remains unclear. The CDR3 is made up of 15 amino acids. V gave up 4 bases and J gave up 0 bases, with 11 bases separating them. Germline V gene lookup returns CDR1 SGHDT and CDR2 YYEEEE. CDR3 sequence: CASSPGFDSGNTIYF. The DNA of the CDR3 is TGTGCCAGCAGCCCAGGTTTCGACTCTGGAAACACCATATATTTT.

The chain links TRBV7-9 to TRBJ1-1; D possibly corresponds to TRBD1 (5 bases). V lost 6 bases to trimming and J lost 5 bases, with 16 bases between them. The CDR3 has 14 residues. The germline V gene has CDR1 SEHNR and CDR2 FQNEAQ (reference sequence). Here the CDR3 reads CASSTAGSMTEAFF. The DNA for the CDR3 is TGTGCCAGCAGTACGGCAGGGTCGATGACTGAAGCTTTCTTT. Complete variable domain (other parts from reference TRBV7-9 and TRBJ1-1): DTGVSQNPRHKITKRGQNVTFRCDPISEHNRLYWYRQTLGQGPEFLTYFQNEAQLEKSRLLSDRFSAERPKGSFSTLEIQRTEQGDSAMYLCASSTAGSMTEAFFGQGTRLTVV.

The genes are TRBV7-2 and TRBJ2-3; tentative D call: TRBD1 (7 bases). The germline V and J ends were trimmed by 2 bases and 4 bases, with 13 bases remaining between them. This CDR3 is built from 15 residues. Per the germline V gene, CDR1 is SGHTA and CDR2 is FQGNSA. The CDR3 spells CASSLRSGGPDTQYF. CDR3 DNA sequence: TGTGCCAGCAGCTTAAGATCAGGGGGGCCAGATACGCAGTATTTT.

CDR3 nucleotides: TGTGCCAGCAGGGGGAGGACGGCTAGCAATCAGCCCCAGCATTTT. It specifies CASRGRTASNQPQHF. The chain couples TRBV6-5 to TRBJ1-5; D remains unclear. The CDR3 spans 15 residues. The germline CDR1 and CDR2 sequences are MNHEY and SVGAGI. Deletions cut 6 bases from V and 0 bases from J, with 12 bases between.

This clone has a single count. This chain links TRBV7-8 with TRBJ2-5; 8 bases line up with TRBD1. Germline V CDR1 and CDR2: SGHVS, FQNEAQ. J gave up 5 bases and V 5 bases, and 7 bases lay outside the gene matches. The CDR3 consists of 14 residues. CDR3 in amino acids: CASSPADREETQYF. DNA of the CDR3: TGTGCCAGCAGCCCCGCGGACAGGGAGGAGACCCAGTACTTC.

J is TRBJ1-4 and V is TRBV6-6; D unclear. The CDR3 sequence is 15 residues long. Between the trimmed V and J ends, which lost 2 bases and 4 bases, there was a span of 11 bases. The germline V gene has CDR1 MNHNY and CDR2 SVGAGI (reference sequence). CDR3 sequence: CASSYRQAVNEKLFF. The CDR3 bases are TGTGCCAGCAGTTACCGGCAGGCAGTTAATGAAAAACTGTTTTTT.

The chain has TRBV5-4 and TRBJ2-3; the match to TRBD2 covers 8 bases. Germline assignment: CDR1 SGHNT and CDR2 YYREEE (reference sequence). The CDR3 loop spans 16 amino acids. The J segment lost 2 bases and the V segment lost 1 base, leaving 6 bases of the junction unmatched. The CDR3 reads CASSLTSGFPTDTQYF. In DNA, the CDR3 is TGTGCCAGCAGCTTGACTAGCGGTTTCCCCACAGATACGCAGTATTTT.